This TCR beta chain was recovered during a study of CD8+ T cells in alopecia areata. RNA extraction was followed by reverse transcription into cDNA, which acted as the sequencing template. Generated by immunoSEQ multiplex PCR, the TCRdb table keeps only in-frame clones and is missing some. The sample has 170,000 or so clones, approximately 55% seen once. This sample's treatment: oral pan-JAK inhibitor, 5-10 mg twice daily. Deletions cut 6 bases from V and 3 bases from J, with 17 bases between. This CDR3 contains 15 residues. Germline V CDR1 and CDR2: SNHLY, FYNNEI. This chain uses TRBV2 with TRBJ2-5; no clear D gene. Sequencing was performed on CD8+ T cells sorted from blood, taken at week 24, from a patient treated with tofacitinib. The sequence was obtained from a human donor with alopecia areata. CDR3 coding DNA: TGTGCCAGCAGCCGGGCACTTGAAACTAAAGAGACCCAGTACTTC. It is translated as CASSRALETKETQYF.